These T cell receptor beta chains were read from a single sample in a study of response to subunit inactivated influenza vaccine. Each CDR3 protein is one row after TCRdb ran MiXCR on the RT-PCR reads. The sample consists of about half a million distinct CDR3 sequences, about 25% of them appearing once. This material consisted of CD4+ T cells sorted from PBMCs, taken 5 days after vaccination. These receptors were taken from a man aged 45-65 years who received an inactivated influenza vaccine. CDR3s include the opening cysteine and the closing phenylalanine or tryptophan. D genes are given only for firm matches. Some rows mark clone size as missing; the rest say once, few, many or name a class of expanded clone.

>-|-|TRBJ2-7|TRBV7-8
CASRGGRTKAYEQYF
TGTGCCAGCAGGGGGGGCAGGACTAAGGCCTACGAGCAGTACTTC
>-|-|TRBJ1-2|TRBV29-1
CSVEPQGPTYGYTF
TGCAGCGTTGAGCCCCAGGGACCCACCTATGGCTACACCTTC
>few|-|TRBJ1-1|TRBV24-1
CATSDFRGEAFF
TGTGCCACCAGTGATTTTCGGGGTGAAGCTTTCTTT
>few|-|TRBJ2-3|TRBV10-3
CAIRDSSRADTQYF
TGTGCCATCCGGGACTCCTCTAGGGCAGATACGCAGTATTTT
>few|TRBD1|TRBJ1-1|TRBV5-1
CASSAFDRGEAFF
TGCGCCAGCAGCGCATTTGACAGGGGAGAAGCTTTCTTT
>many|-|TRBJ2-3|TRBV7-9
CASTPTDTQYF
TGTGCCAGCACCCCCACAGATACGCAGTATTTT
>-|-|TRBJ2-3|TRBV28
CASRYGGRTDTQYF
TGTGCCAGCAGATACGGGGGGCGCACAGATACGCAGTATTTT
>-|-|TRBJ2-3|TRBV15
CATSRVGGEGDTQYF
TGTGCCACCAGCAGAGTTGGGGGAGAGGGCGATACGCAGTATTTT
>-|TRBD2|TRBJ2-2|TRBV5-1
CASSGKRGDYATGELFF
TGCGCCAGCAGTGGCAAGCGGGGGGACTACGCTACCGGGGAGCTGTTTTTT
>-|TRBD1|TRBJ1-6|TRBV18
CASSPSRDSYNSPLHF
TGTGCCAGCTCACCAAGCCGGGACAGCTATAATTCACCCCTCCACTTT
>-|-|TRBJ2-1|TRBV29-1
CSVVGGGYEQFF
TGCAGCGTTGTAGGGGGAGGATATGAGCAGTTCTTC
>few|TRBD1|TRBJ2-6|TRBV9
CASSVTGAGANVLTF
TGTGCCAGCAGCGTGACAGGGGCTGGGGCCAACGTCCTGACTTTC
>few|-|TRBJ1-6|TRBV28
CASKPHHNSPLHF
TGTGCCAGCAAACCTCATCATAATTCACCCCTCCACTTT
>-|-|TRBJ1-2|TRBV5-1
CASSLEYDQGYTF
TGCGCCAGCAGCTTGGAATATGACCAGGGCTACACCTTC
>-|-|TRBJ1-1|TRBV24-1
CATRTPIGTEAFF
TGTGCCACCCGCACACCTATAGGTACTGAAGCTTTCTTT
>-|TRBD2|TRBJ2-3|TRBV4-2
CASSVRLAGVSDTQYF
TGTGCCAGCAGCGTCCGACTAGCGGGAGTCTCAGATACGCAGTATTTT
>-|-|TRBJ2-7|TRBV2
CASSETPGPLGEQYF
TGTGCCAGCAGTGAAACGCCCGGCCCACTGGGGGAGCAGTACTTC
>few|-|TRBJ2-7|TRBV20-1
CSASYPWGLSYEQYF
TGCAGTGCTAGCTACCCGTGGGGACTCTCCTACGAGCAGTACTTC
>-|TRBD1|TRBJ1-1|TRBV11-2
CASRTGDWSTEAFF
TGTGCCAGCAGGACAGGGGATTGGAGCACTGAAGCTTTCTTT
>few|TRBD2|TRBJ2-2|TRBV29-1
CSVDGTKNTGELFF
TGCAGCGTTGACGGGACTAAAAACACCGGGGAGCTGTTTTTT
>-|-|TRBJ2-3|TRBV5-2
CAINPGPIDTQYF
TGTGCCATCAACCCCGGGCCCATAGATACGCAGTATTTT
>once|-|TRBJ2-7|TRBV7-2
CASSPSADSSYEQYF
TGTGCCAGCAGCCCCTCGGCGGACAGCTCCTACGAGCAGTACTTC
>-|-|TRBJ1-5|TRBV20-1
CSSWEVDPNQPQHF
TGCAGTAGTTGGGAGGTGGACCCCAATCAGCCCCAGCATTTT
>-|-|TRBJ1-2|TRBV3-1
CASSPKGRYGYTF
TGTGCCAGCAGCCCCAAGGGTCGGTATGGCTACACCTTC
>few|-|TRBJ2-1|TRBV5-1
CASSLFRGADNEQFF
TGCGCCAGCAGCTTGTTTCGGGGGGCCGACAATGAGCAGTTCTTC
>-|-|TRBJ2-6|TRBV7-2
CASSSIGSGANVLTF
TGTGCCAGCAGCTCGATAGGATCTGGGGCCAACGTCCTGACTTTC
>few|-|TRBJ2-7|TRBV7-2
CASSLDGGSGYEQYF
TGTGCCAGCAGCTTAGATGGGGGGAGTGGCTACGAGCAGTACTTC
>few|TRBD2|TRBJ2-2|TRBV12-3/TRBV12-4
CASSFAGGVGELFF
TGTGCCAGCAGTTTTGCGGGGGGCGTGGGGGAGCTGTTTTTT
>few|-|TRBJ1-1|TRBV29-1
CSVVMVLNTEAFF
TGCAGCGTTGTGATGGTTCTGAACACTGAAGCTTTCTTT
>many|-|TRBJ2-2|TRBV12-3/TRBV12-4
CASSLDGRTGELFF
TGTGCCAGCAGTTTGGACGGGCGGACCGGGGAGCTGTTTTTT
>few|TRBD1|TRBJ2-5|TRBV4-3
CASSQNRLTGGGETQYF
TGCGCCAGCAGCCAAAATCGGTTGACAGGGGGCGGAGAGACCCAGTACTTC
>-|-|TRBJ2-1|TRBV24-1
CATSDFRSGKKYNEQFF
TGTGCCACCAGTGATTTTCGGTCCGGGAAAAAATACAATGAGCAGTTCTTC
>-|-|TRBJ1-5|TRBV6-1
CASSMGPGNQPQHF
TGTGCCAGCAGTATGGGACCTGGCAATCAGCCCCAGCATTTT
>-|-|TRBJ2-7|TRBV7-3
CASSLAVVGPYEQYF
TGTGCCAGCAGCCTTGCGGTAGTCGGGCCTTACGAGCAGTACTTC
>few|TRBD1|TRBJ2-1|TRBV5-1
CASSVQGEYNEQFF
TGTGCCAGCAGTGTACAGGGGGAGTACAATGAGCAGTTCTTC
>-|TRBD1|TRBJ2-2|TRBV7-2
CASSFDRDTGELFF
TGTGCCAGCAGCTTCGACAGGGACACCGGGGAGCTGTTCTTT
>-|TRBD1|TRBJ1-4|TRBV4-3
CASSPQGDNEKLFF
TGCGCCAGCAGCCCACAGGGGGATAATGAAAAACTGTTTTTT
>few|-|TRBJ1-5|TRBV12-3/TRBV12-4
CASTPGLNQPQHF
TGTGCCAGCACTCCTGGGCTAAATCAGCCCCAGCATTTT
>few|-|TRBJ2-2|TRBV20-1
CSARPPGPRTGELFF
TGCAGTGCTAGGCCTCCGGGACCACGCACCGGGGAGCTGTTTTTT
>few|-|TRBJ1-5|TRBV11-2
CASSWHRGNSNQPQHF
TGTGCCAGCAGCTGGCACCGAGGTAATAGCAATCAGCCCCAGCATTTT
>-|-|TRBJ1-1|TRBV7-2
CASSLSGITNTEAFF
TGTGCCAGCAGCTTAAGCGGTATCACGAACACTGAAGCTTTCTTT
>-|TRBD1|TRBJ2-3|TRBV28
CASSSSQGLSDTQYF
TGTGCCAGCAGCTCATCACAGGGGCTGTCAGATACGCAGTATTTT
>many|-|TRBJ2-1|TRBV24-1
CATSDWHRGNEQFF
TGTGCCACCAGTGATTGGCACCGGGGCAATGAGCAGTTCTTC
>-|TRBD2|TRBJ2-3|TRBV24-1
CATSRSGITDTQYF
TGTGCCACCAGTAGGAGCGGGATCACAGATACGCAGTATTTT
>few|TRBD1|TRBJ2-3|TRBV6-5
CASSYSGQVFADTQYF
TGTGCCAGCAGTTACTCGGGACAGGTTTTTGCAGATACGCAGTATTTT
>many|-|TRBJ1-1|TRBV29-1
CSAFRGANTEAFF
TGCAGCGCCTTTAGGGGGGCGAACACTGAAGCTTTCTTT
>-|-|TRBJ1-2|TRBV7-2
CASSLESRSDSGYTF
TGTGCCAGCAGCTTAGAGTCCAGGTCGGACAGCGGCTACACCTTC
>-|-|TRBJ2-1|TRBV21-1
CASSNGGAIEASYNEQFF
TGTGCCAGCAGCAACGGCGGGGCTATCGAGGCGTCCTACAATGAGCAGTTCTTC
>-|-|TRBJ1-2|TRBV27
CASWPLNGHYGYTF
TGTGCCAGCTGGCCCCTTAATGGTCACTATGGCTACACCTTC
>many|-|TRBJ1-2|TRBV10-3
CASTGPSYGYTF
TGTGCCAGCACCGGTCCTAGCTATGGCTACACCTTC
>-|-|TRBJ1-3|TRBV7-2
CASSFANTIYF
TGTGCCAGCAGCTTTGCAAACACCATATATTTT
>-|-|TRBJ1-5|TRBV7-2
CASSAAAGSNQPQHF
TGTGCCAGCAGCGCGGCGGCCGGAAGCAATCAGCCCCAGCATTTT
>-|-|TRBJ2-7|TRBV20-1
CSARHSGSYEQYF
TGCAGTGCTAGGCACTCGGGCTCCTACGAGCAGTACTTC
>few|-|TRBJ2-2|TRBV10-3
CAISTGTGELFF
TGTGCCATCAGCACTGGGACTGGGGAGCTGTTTTTT
>-|-|TRBJ1-2|TRBV10-3
CAISDHNTPASHGYTF
TGTGCCATCAGTGACCACAATACCCCCGCCTCCCATGGCTACACCTTC
>-|TRBD2|TRBJ2-1|TRBV15
CATSSWGEGLMYNEQFF
TGTGCCACCAGCAGTTGGGGGGAGGGCCTTATGTACAATGAGCAGTTCTTC